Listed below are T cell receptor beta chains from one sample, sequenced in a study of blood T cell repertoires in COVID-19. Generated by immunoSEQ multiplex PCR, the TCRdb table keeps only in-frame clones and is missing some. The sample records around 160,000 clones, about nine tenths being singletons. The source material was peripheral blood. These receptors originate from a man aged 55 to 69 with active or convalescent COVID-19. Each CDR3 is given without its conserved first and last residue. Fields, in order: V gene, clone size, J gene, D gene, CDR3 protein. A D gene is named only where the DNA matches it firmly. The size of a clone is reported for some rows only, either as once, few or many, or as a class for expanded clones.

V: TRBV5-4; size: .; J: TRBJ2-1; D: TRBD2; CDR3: ASSLISGGSNEQF
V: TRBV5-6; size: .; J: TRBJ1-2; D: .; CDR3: ASSPGLTANYGYT
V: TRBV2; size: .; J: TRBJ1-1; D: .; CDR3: ASRAPPWVEAF
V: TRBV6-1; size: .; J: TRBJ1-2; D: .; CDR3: ASSEARVNYGYT
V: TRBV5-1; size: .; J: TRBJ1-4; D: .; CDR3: ASSLFGQGNEKLF
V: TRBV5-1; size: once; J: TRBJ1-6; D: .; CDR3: ASSPFGGTYSPLH
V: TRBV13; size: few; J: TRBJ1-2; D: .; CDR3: ASSPQDNYGYT
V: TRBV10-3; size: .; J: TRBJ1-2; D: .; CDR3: AISDRGAGGYT
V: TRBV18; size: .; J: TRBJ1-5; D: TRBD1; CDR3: ASSPQVTGGDSNQPQH
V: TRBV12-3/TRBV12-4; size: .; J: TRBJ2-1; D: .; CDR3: ASSFGGYNEQF
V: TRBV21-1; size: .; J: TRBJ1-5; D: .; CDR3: ASSRSGQGSPYSNQPQH
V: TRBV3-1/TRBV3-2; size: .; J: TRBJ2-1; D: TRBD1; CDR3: ASSQWTGIYNEQF
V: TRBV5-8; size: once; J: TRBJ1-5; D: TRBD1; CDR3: ASSYGTGARQPQH
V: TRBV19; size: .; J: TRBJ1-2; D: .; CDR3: ASSIGRGSYGYT
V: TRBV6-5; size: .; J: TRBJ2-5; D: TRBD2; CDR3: ASSSSPAGGGETQY
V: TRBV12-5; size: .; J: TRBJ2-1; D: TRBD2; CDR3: ASGLVGGGEF
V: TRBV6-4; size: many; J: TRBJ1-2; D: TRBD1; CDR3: ASSDGNRGINGYT
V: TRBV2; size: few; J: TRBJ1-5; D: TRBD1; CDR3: ASSPDRGNQPQH
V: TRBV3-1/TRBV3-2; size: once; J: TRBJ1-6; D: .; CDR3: ASSPGRVRSSPLH
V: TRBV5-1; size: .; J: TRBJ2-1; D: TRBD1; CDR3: ASSLFGDRGHNEQF
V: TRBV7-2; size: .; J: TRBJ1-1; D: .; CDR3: ASSRGAINAEAF
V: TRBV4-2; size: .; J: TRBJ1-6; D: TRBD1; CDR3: ASSQGYSQGARSPLH
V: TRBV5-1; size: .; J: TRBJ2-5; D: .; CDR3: ASSLIGQETQY
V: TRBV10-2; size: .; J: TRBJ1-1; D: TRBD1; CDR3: ASSDDRENAEAF
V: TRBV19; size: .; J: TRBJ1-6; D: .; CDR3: ASSKAPDTVNNSPLH
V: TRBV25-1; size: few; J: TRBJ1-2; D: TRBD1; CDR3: ASSEGTGLYGYT
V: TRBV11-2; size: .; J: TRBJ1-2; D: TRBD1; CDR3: ASSKDRASNYGYT
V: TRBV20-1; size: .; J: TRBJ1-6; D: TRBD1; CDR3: SASDRGSNSPLH
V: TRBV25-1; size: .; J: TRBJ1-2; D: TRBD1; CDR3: ASSDEGQDPWGYT
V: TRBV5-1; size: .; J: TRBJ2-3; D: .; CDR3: ASSLGFLGSPRTDTQY
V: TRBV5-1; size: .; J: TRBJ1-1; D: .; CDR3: ASSLEGMNTEAF
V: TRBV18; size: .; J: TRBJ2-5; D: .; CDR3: ASSAGETQY
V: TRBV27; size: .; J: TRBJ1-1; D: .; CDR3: ASSLSAELNTEAF
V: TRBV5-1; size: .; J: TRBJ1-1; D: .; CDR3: ASSFSGNTEAF
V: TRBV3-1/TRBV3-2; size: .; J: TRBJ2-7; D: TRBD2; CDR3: ASSSRTSGGAGEQY
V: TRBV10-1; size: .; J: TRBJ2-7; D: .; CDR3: ASSDFRGLLSYEQY
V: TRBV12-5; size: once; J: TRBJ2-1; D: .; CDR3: ASGYLGLEPGGNEQF